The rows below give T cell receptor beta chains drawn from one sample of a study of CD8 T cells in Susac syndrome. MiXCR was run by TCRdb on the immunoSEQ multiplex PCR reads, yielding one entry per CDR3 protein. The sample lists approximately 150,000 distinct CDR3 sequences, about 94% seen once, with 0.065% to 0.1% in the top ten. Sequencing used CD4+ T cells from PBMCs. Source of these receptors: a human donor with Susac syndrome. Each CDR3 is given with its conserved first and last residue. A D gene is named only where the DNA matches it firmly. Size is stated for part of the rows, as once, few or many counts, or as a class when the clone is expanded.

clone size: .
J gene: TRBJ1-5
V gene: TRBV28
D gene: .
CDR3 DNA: TGTGCCAGCAGTTTATCCCGGGACCTCAATCAGCCCCAGCATTTT
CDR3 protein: CASSLSRDLNQPQHF

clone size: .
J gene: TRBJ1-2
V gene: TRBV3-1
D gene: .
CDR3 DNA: TGTGCCAGCAGCCAAACCCCCACAGGTTCCAAAGGCTACACCTTC
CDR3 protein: CASSQTPTGSKGYTF

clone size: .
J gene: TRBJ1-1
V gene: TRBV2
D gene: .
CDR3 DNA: TGTGCCAGCAGCGCGGACGGGAACACTGAAGCTTTCTTT
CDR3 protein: CASSADGNTEAFF

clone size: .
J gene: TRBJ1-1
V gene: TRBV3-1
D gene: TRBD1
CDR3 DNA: TGTGCCAGCAGCCCAAACTACAGGGGGACTGAAGCTTTCTTT
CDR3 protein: CASSPNYRGTEAFF

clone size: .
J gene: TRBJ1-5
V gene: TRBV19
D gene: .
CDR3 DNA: TGTGCCAGTAGTGGAACAGGGAATAGCAATCAGCCCCAGCATTTT
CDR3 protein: CASSGTGNSNQPQHF

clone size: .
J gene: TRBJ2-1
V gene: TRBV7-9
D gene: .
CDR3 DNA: TGTGCCAGCAGCTTAGAAGGGTTTAGATCGCAGGATGAGCAGTTCTTC
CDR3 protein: CASSLEGFRSQDEQFF

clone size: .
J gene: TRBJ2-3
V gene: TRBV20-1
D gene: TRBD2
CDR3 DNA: TGCAGTGCTAGAGGGCTAGCGGGGGGCAGAGATACGCAGTATTTT
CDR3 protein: CSARGLAGGRDTQYF

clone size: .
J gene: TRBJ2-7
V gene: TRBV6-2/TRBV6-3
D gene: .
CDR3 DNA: TGTGCCAGCCGGGCGCGGCTCTACGAGCAGTACTTC
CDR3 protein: CASRARLYEQYF

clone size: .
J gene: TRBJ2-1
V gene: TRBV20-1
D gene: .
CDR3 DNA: TGCAGTGCCCCTCTGGTCAATGAGCAGTTCTTC
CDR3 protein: CSAPLVNEQFF

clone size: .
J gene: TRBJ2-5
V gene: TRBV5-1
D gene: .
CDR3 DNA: TGCGCCAGCAGTCCCGGTGGGGTAGAGACCCAGTACTTC
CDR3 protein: CASSPGGVETQYF

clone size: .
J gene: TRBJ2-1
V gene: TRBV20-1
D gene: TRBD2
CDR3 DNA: TGCAGTGGATGGACTAGCGGGCGGGAGCAGTTCTTC
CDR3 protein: CSGWTSGREQFF

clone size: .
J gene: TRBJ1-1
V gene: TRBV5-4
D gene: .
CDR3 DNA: TGTGCCAGCAGCCCGAGGGAGGGAAGCACTGAAGCTTTCTTT
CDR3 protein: CASSPREGSTEAFF

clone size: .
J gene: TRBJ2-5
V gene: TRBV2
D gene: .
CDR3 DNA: TGTGCCATCCAAGAGACCCAGTACTTC
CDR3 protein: CAIQETQYF

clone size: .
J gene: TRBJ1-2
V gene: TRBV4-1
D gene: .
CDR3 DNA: TGCGCCAGCAGCTCCCCGGGGAATCCTAGAGGCTACACCTTC
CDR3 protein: CASSSPGNPRGYTF

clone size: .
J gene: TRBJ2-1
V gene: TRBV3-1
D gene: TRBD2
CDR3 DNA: TGTGCCAGCAGCCCAGCGGGGCCCTACAATGAGCAGTTCTTC
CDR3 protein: CASSPAGPYNEQFF

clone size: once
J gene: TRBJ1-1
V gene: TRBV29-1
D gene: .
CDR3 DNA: TGCAGCGTTTCCATTTCAGCGAACACTGAAGCTTTCTTT
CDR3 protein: CSVSISANTEAFF

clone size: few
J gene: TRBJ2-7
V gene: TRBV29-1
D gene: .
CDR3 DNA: TGCAGCGTTGAAGTGGGGGGCATCTACGAGCAGTACTTC
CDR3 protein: CSVEVGGIYEQYF

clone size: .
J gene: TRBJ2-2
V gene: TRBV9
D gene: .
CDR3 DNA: TGTGCCAGCAGCGACCTAATTAATACGAACACCGGGGAGCTGTTTTTT
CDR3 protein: CASSDLINTNTGELFF

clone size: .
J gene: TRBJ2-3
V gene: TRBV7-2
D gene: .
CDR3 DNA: TGTGCCAGCAGACCAACGACAGTCACAGATACGCAGTATTTT
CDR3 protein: CASRPTTVTDTQYF

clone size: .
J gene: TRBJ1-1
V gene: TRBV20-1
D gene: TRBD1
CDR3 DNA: TGCAGTGCTAGAGACTCATCAGGGGGCACTGAAGCTTTCTTT
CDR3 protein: CSARDSSGGTEAFF

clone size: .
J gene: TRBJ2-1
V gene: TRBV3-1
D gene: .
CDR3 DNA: TGTGCCAGCAGCCAAGAGTCGCAAGACGCCCGGGATGAGCAGTTCTTC
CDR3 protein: CASSQESQDARDEQFF

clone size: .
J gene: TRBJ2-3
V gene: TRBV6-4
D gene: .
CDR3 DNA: TGTGCCAGCAGTGAGGGGGCTAGCGGAGCGGCTACGCAGTATTTT
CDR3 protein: CASSEGASGAATQYF

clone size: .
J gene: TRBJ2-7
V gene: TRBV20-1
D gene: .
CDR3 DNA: TGCAGTGGTGTGGAGGCAGCCCAAGACAACGAGCAGTACTTC
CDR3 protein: CSGVEAAQDNEQYF

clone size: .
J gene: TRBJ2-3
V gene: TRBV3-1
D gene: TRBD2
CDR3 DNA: TGTGCCAGCAGCCAAGATGCAGCGGGGGGCACAGATACGCAGTATTTT
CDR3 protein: CASSQDAAGGTDTQYF

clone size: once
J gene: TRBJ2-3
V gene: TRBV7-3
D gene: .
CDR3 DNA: TGTGCCAGCAGCCGGGACATTAGCACAGATACGCAGTATTTT
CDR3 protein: CASSRDISTDTQYF

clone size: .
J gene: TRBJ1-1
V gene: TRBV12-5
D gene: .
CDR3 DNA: TGTGCTAGCGGGAGCGCTGAAGCTTTCTTT
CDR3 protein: CASGSAEAFF

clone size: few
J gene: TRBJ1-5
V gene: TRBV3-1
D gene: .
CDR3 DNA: TGTGCCAGCAGTCAAGGCGGCAATCAGCCCCAGCATTTT
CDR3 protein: CASSQGGNQPQHF

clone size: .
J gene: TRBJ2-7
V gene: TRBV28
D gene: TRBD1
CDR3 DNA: TGTGCCAGCCGTCCCGGGACAGGGGGCCACGAGCAGTACTTC
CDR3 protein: CASRPGTGGHEQYF

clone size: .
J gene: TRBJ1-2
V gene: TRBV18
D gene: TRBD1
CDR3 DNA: TGTGCCAGCTCACCTCGTATTGGGACAGGGTATGGCTACACCTTC
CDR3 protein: CASSPRIGTGYGYTF